One sample yielded the 2 T cell receptor beta chains listed below, sequenced in a study of OX40 agonist ivuxolimab in advanced cancers. The table came from immunoSEQ multiplex PCR; TCRdb's copy has only in-frame clones and leaves some out. Of about 69,000 clones listed, approximately 87% are singletons. The sample in question was CD4+ or CD8+ T cells sorted from blood, obtained in a trial of the OX40 agonist ivuxolimab. The receptors originated from an adult with an advanced solid tumor such as melanoma, head and neck, liver or kidney cancer.

The gene calls are TRBV19 and TRBJ2-5; 7 positions agree with TRBD1. Germline V lookup: CDR1 LNHDA, CDR2 SQIVND (reference sequence). This CDR3 has 13 residues. Trimming took 8 bases from V and 5 from J; bases not matched to a gene: 8. The chain's CDR3 is CASAQTGSETQYF. CDR3 nucleotide sequence: TGTGCCAGTGCACAGACAGGGTCGGAGACCCAGTACTTC.

The chain is built from TRBV6-1 and TRBJ1-1; D is unclear. The germline V gene has CDR1 MNHNS and CDR2 SASEGT. V shed 1 base and J shed 8 bases, with 11 bases lying between them. The CDR3 length is 13 residues. CDR3 protein: CASSEVPYSEAFF. CDR3 bases: TGTGCCAGCAGTGAAGTTCCCTATAGCGAAGCTTTCTTT.